The 26 T cell receptor beta chains listed next were all sequenced from one sample in a study of PD-L1 blockade in urothelial cancer. Assay: immunoSEQ multiplex PCR; the TCRdb copy retains only in-frame clones and omits some. Among some 87,000 clones listed, around 87% were seen once. The sample's time point: pretreatment peripheral blood. The sequencing used PBMCs, collected around atezolizumab (anti-PD-L1) treatment. The receptor set was obtained from a man aged 60 to 75 with urothelial cancer.

The chain carries TRBV30 and TRBJ2-7; 10 nucleotides agree with TRBD1. This CDR3 spans 12 amino acids. Germline trimming cut 2 bases from V and 12 bases from J; bases unmatched to any gene: 7. Germline-derived CDR1 and CDR2 are GTSNPN and SVGIG (reference sequence). CDR3 nucleotides: TGTGCCTGGAGTCCGGGACAGGGGTGGTGGTACTTC. Its translation is CAWSPGQGWWYF.

This chain connects TRBV30 to TRBJ1-3; 8 bases are a match to TRBD1. The CDR3 contains 14 residues. CDR1 is GTSNPN, CDR2 SVGIG, per germline (reference sequence). J lost 1 base, V lost 5 bases, and 4 bases had no gene match. The CDR3 DNA follows: TGTGCCTGGGGACAGGGTAATTCTGGAAACACCATATATTTT. It specifies CAWGQGNSGNTIYF.

This rearrangement joins TRBV6-1 to TRBJ2-3, with 7 bases lining up with TRBD2. This CDR3 has 16 residues. The V and J ends lost 2 bases and 0 bases, in that order; junction bases with no gene match: 5. Germline V gives CDR1 MNHNS, CDR2 SASEGT. The CDR3 here is CASSERPSGSTDTQYF. The CDR3 coding sequence is TGTGCCAGCAGTGAACGGCCTAGCGGTAGCACAGATACGCAGTATTTT.

The rearrangement joins TRBV5-3 to TRBJ2-5, with D tentatively TRBD1 (6 bases). TRBV5-3 is treated as an ORF (open reading frame) with a function not yet certain. The CDR3 has 18 amino acids. Trimming took off 2 bases at V and 2 bases at J, with 22 bases between the two ends. CDR3: CARSLFSTTTGLQETQYF. CDR3 sequence (DNA): TGTGCCAGAAGCTTATTTTCAACCACGACAGGATTACAAGAGACCCAGTACTTC.

This rearrangement joins TRBV6-6 to TRBJ2-3, with 7 nucleotides matching TRBD2. The V segment lost 8 bases and the J segment 3 bases; nucleotides outside the gene matches: 5. Looked up from germline, CDR1 is MNHNY and CDR2 is SVGAGI (reference sequence). The CDR3 loop spans 13 amino acids. CDR3 sequence reads: CASWGGETDTQYF. The CDR3 nucleotides read TGTGCCAGCTGGGGGGGGGAGACAGATACGCAGTATTTT.

J is TRBJ2-6 and V is TRBV5-1; possibly TRBD1 for D (5 bases). The germline gives CDR1 SGHRS, CDR2 YFSETQ. V lost 0 bases and J lost 0, with 10 bases in between. This CDR3 is built from 17 residues. The CDR3 spells CASSLGAGFSGANVLTF. Here the CDR3 DNA reads TGCGCCAGCAGCTTGGGGGCAGGGTTCTCTGGGGCCAACGTCCTGACTTTC.

The chain employs TRBV2 and TRBJ2-2; D is perhaps TRBD2 (5 bases). CDR1 and CDR2 from the germline V gene are SNHLY and FYNNEI. The CDR3 has 15 amino acids. Trimming removed 2 bases at V and 8 bases at J, with 15 bases between. CDR3 in amino acids: CASSESGYKAGELFF. DNA of the CDR3: TGTGCCAGCAGTGAATCGGGGTACAAGGCAGGGGAGCTGTTTTTT.

Comment on this clone: Additional DNA sequences in this sample encode the identical CDR3. J is TRBJ1-2 and V is TRBV29-1; perhaps TRBD1 as D (6 bases). This CDR3 is built from 12 residues. Trimming shortened V by 4 bases and J by 4 bases, and 10 bases separated the two germline ends. Germline V gene data show CDR1 as SQVTM and CDR2 as ANQGSEA. CDR3 nucleotides: TGCAGCGTTGGGGGGGGCGGCTATGGCTACACCTTC. Amino acid sequence: CSVGGGGYGYTF.

The rearrangement uses TRBV5-1 and TRBJ2-1, with D perhaps matching TRBD1 (6 bases). In germline, CDR1 is SGHRS, CDR2 YFSETQ. V lost 4 bases, J lost 6 bases, and 17 bases lay in between. The CDR3 loop spans 15 amino acids. This chain's CDR3 is CASSSQGRLTNEQFF. Here the CDR3 DNA reads TGCGCCAGCAGCAGTCAGGGGCGTCTTACCAATGAGCAGTTCTTC.

The J gene is TRBJ2-6, the V gene TRBV12-5; D is perhaps TRBD2 (5 bases). V was shortened by 8 bases and J by 0 bases, with 5 bases between the two germline ends. This CDR3 comprises 13 residues. Germline V gene data show CDR1 as LGHNT and CDR2 as FRNRAP. CDR3 protein: CASRGSGANVLTF. In DNA, the CDR3 is TGTGCTAGTCGGGGCTCTGGGGCCAACGTCCTGACTTTC.

The chain uses TRBV27 and TRBJ1-2; no clear D gene. The germline V and J ends were trimmed by 2 bases and 2 bases, with 6 bases remaining between them. The V gene's germline CDR1 is MNHEY and CDR2 SMNVEV (reference sequence). CDR3 length: 13 amino acids. The CDR3 DNA is TGTGCCAGCAGTTTAACGGGAAACTATGGCTACACCTTC. Its protein product is CASSLTGNYGYTF.

In its sample, this clone was seen a few times. The chain recombines TRBV27 with TRBJ1-5; D remains ambiguous. The germline V gene has CDR1 MNHEY and CDR2 SMNVEV (reference sequence). CDR3 length equals 15 residues. V lost 4 bases to trimming and J lost 11 bases, with 21 bases between them. The CDR3 loop is CASSSSGGGLGAQHF. CDR3 bases: TGTGCCAGCAGTTCCTCGGGAGGAGGGTTAGGAGCCCAGCATTTT.

The chain couples TRBV28 to TRBJ1-3, with D uncertain. The CDR3 extends over 15 amino acids. The ends were cut back, 7 bases at V and 1 base at J, with 14 bases in the middle. Germline loops: CDR1 MDHEN, CDR2 SYDVKM. CDR3 loop: CASNEPTRSGNTIYF. In nucleotides, the CDR3 is TGTGCCAGCAACGAGCCTACTCGATCTGGAAACACCATATATTTT.

CDR3 residues: CASSYSGDYGYTF. The CDR3 DNA is TGTGCCAGCAGTTATTCGGGGGACTATGGCTACACCTTC. This sequence joins TRBV6-5 and TRBJ1-2, with a weak D call TRBD1 (5 bases). The V end lost 3 bases, the J end lost 3 bases, and 8 bases lay between the germline ends. Germline CDR1 reads MNHEY; CDR2 reads SVGAGI. The CDR3 has 13 amino acids.

V gene TRBV6-5 combines with J gene TRBJ1-2; possible D gene TRBD1, 5 bases. The CDR3 loop spans 16 amino acids. The germline CDR1 and CDR2 sequences are MNHEY and SVGAGI. The germline V and J ends were trimmed by 2 bases and 6 bases, with 19 bases remaining between them. CDR3 loop: CASSYTDIPIRNGYTF. CDR3 DNA sequence: TGTGCCAGCAGTTACACGGACATCCCAATCCGGAATGGCTACACCTTC.

The J gene is TRBJ1-3, the V gene TRBV29-1, with TRBD1 identical over 8 bases. Germline V lookup: CDR1 SQVTM, CDR2 ANQGSEA. There are 12 residues in the CDR3. V lost 5 bases to trimming and J lost 8 bases; unmatched junction nucleotides: 5. In DNA form, the CDR3 reads TGCAGCGTTTCTGGACAGGGTGACACCATATATTTT. It codes for CSVSGQGDTIYF.

This chain connects TRBV18 to TRBJ2-1, with D hard to call. Trimming took off 3 bases at V and 4 bases at J, with 10 bases between the two ends. CDR3 length: 14 amino acids. CDR1 is KGHSH, CDR2 LQKENI, per germline. Written as DNA, the CDR3 is TGTGCCAGCTCACCTGCAGTGAGGTACAATGAGCAGTTCTTC. As protein: CASSPAVRYNEQFF.

The chain couples TRBV19 to TRBJ2-1, with 11 bases identical to TRBD2. Trimming at V came to 6 bases and at J to 3 bases, leaving 4 bases not matched to a gene. The CDR3 runs to 15 residues. Germline CDR1 reads LNHDA; CDR2 reads SQIVND (reference sequence). The CDR3 region is CASSPTSGNYNEQFF. DNA for the CDR3: TGTGCCAGTAGCCCGACTAGCGGGAACTACAATGAGCAGTTCTTC.

The V and J genes are TRBV28 and TRBJ2-3; D is unclear. Between the trimmed V and J ends, which lost 5 bases and 6 bases, there was a span of 12 bases. This CDR3 has 13 residues. Germline loops: CDR1 MDHEN, CDR2 SYDVKM. The CDR3 bases are TGTGCCAGCAGTCCGTCCATGAGGGATACGCAGTATTTT. Its protein product is CASSPSMRDTQYF.

In this sample, this clone turned up a few times. The chain combines TRBV20-1 with TRBJ1-1; no definite D call. Germline values: CDR1 DFQATT, CDR2 SNEGSKA (reference sequence). Trimming stripped 6 bases from V and 5 bases from J, with 10 bases between. This CDR3 is 11 amino acids long. CDR3 amino acids: CSAMGPTEAFF. CDR3 nucleotide sequence: TGCAGTGCCATGGGCCCTACTGAAGCTTTCTTT.

The chain joins TRBV27 to TRBJ2-7; D not certain. CDR1 and CDR2 (germline): MNHEY, SMNVEV (reference sequence). Trimming took 0 bases from V and 3 from J, leaving 6 bases between them. This CDR3 spans 13 amino acids. The CDR3 DNA sequence: TGTGCCAGCAGTTTATCTAACAGCTACGAGCAGTACTTC. Translation gives CASSLSNSYEQYF.

The V call is TRBV27, the J call TRBJ1-2; possibly TRBD1 for D (5 bases). Trimming stripped 3 bases from V and 9 bases from J, with 14 bases between. This CDR3 spans 13 amino acids. CDR1 and CDR2 from the germline V gene are MNHEY and SMNVEV (reference sequence). CDR3 bases: TGTGCCAGCAGTTTTATCGGGGGAGTTCGCTACACCTTC. Its translation: CASSFIGGVRYTF.

The chain links TRBV7-7 to TRBJ2-5; D gene uncertain. The CDR3 is 13 residues long. The V gene lost 3 bases and the J gene lost 5 bases, with 10 bases spanning the gap. Germline values: CDR1 SSHAT, CDR2 FNYEAQ (reference sequence). CDR3 amino acids: CASSFGSEETQYF. The CDR3 DNA follows: TGTGCCAGCAGCTTTGGGTCGGAGGAGACCCAGTACTTC.

This chain connects TRBV11-2 to TRBJ2-4; TRBD1 is a possible D gene (5 bases). This CDR3 has 13 residues. Looked up from germline, CDR1 is SGHAT and CDR2 is FQNNGV. V was pared by 4 bases and J by 9 bases, with 13 bases between. The CDR3 protein is CASSSQGSGIQYF. The CDR3 DNA sequence: TGTGCCAGCAGCTCCCAGGGTTCAGGCATTCAGTACTTC.

In this sample, this clone is medium-sized. The chain links TRBV13 to TRBJ2-6, with D possibly being TRBD1 (5 bases). In germline, CDR1 is PRHDT, CDR2 FYEKMQ (reference sequence). With 1 base removed from V and 4 bases from J, the gap between germline ends came to 8 bases. The CDR3 consists of 15 residues. The CDR3 nucleotides are TGTGCCAGCAGCTTAGAAGGGGCCGGGGCCAACGTCCTGACTTTC. This encodes CASSLEGAGANVLTF.

The V and J genes are TRBV27 and TRBJ2-2, with 12 bases identical to TRBD2. The germline V gene has CDR1 MNHEY and CDR2 SMNVEV (reference sequence). Germline trimming cut 3 bases from V and 5 bases from J; bases unmatched to any gene: 10. The CDR3 spans 18 residues. CDR3 in amino acids: CASSFSLGLAGGTGELFF. The CDR3 coding sequence is TGTGCCAGCAGTTTCTCCCTAGGGCTAGCGGGAGGGACCGGGGAGCTGTTTTTT.